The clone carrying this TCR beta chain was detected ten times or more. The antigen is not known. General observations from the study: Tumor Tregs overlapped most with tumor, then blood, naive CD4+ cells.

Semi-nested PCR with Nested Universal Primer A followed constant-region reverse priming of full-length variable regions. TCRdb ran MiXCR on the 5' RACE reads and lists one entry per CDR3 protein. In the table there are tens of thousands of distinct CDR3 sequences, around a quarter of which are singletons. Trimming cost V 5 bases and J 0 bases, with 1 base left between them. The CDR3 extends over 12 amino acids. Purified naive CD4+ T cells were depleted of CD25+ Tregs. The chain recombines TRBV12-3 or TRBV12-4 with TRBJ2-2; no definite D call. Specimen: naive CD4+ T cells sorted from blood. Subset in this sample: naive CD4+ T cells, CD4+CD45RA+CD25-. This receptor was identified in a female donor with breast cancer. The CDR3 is CASSTNTGELFF. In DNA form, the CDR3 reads TGTGCCAGCAGTACGAACACCGGGGAGCTGTTTTTT.